The entry below gives a single T cell receptor (beta chain) sequence along with its context. This entry comes from a study of PD-L1 blockade in urothelial cancer. Overall study: Atezolizumab therapy began for patients in the mid-2010s, dosed at 1,200 mg intravenously every 3 weeks. Blood was tested 3 weeks (second dose) and 6 weeks into treatment. Individuals in the cohort had been given 0 to 3 earlier chemotherapy regimens.

Assay used: immunoSEQ multiplex PCR; TCRdb lists only in-frame clones, some missing. Of 24,000 or so clones in the sample, approximately 86% are singletons; the top ten hold more than 1.5%. Time point in this sample: peripheral blood 6 weeks after treatment start. Locally advanced or metastatic urothelial carcinoma was diagnosed in the patients. This specimen consisted of PBMCs, obtained around atezolizumab (anti-PD-L1) treatment. This TCR came from a man aged 65 to 85 with urothelial cancer.

CDR3 DNA sequence: TGTGCCAGCAGCCCGCCGGGACTAGCGGTAACTGGGTACAATGAGCAGTTCTTC. Translating gives CASSPPGLAVTGYNEQFF. This chain joins TRBV4-2 and TRBJ2-1; 11 positions match TRBD2. The V gene's germline CDR1 is LGHNA and CDR2 YNFKEQ. This CDR3 is built from 18 residues. Trimming at V came to 4 bases and at J to 4 bases, leaving 12 bases not matched to a gene.